Sequencing of this T cell receptor (beta chain) was carried out in a study of PD-1 blockade in mismatch repair-deficient tumors. The CDR3 totals 16 residues. Per germline, CDR1 LNHDA and CDR2 SQIVND (reference sequence). Unmatched junction bases numbered 11, after V lost 6 bases and J lost 6 bases. TCRdb's copy holds only in-frame clones and misses some; the assay was immunoSEQ multiplex PCR. The profile shows roughly 38,000 clones, approximately 88% of them singletons. Sequences were derived from PBMCs, sampled roughly nine months after starting pembrolizumab. This receptor was obtained from an adult with mismatch repair-deficient cancer. The rearrangement joins TRBV19 to TRBJ2-1, with TRBD2 identical over 10 bases. The CDR3 nucleotides are TGTGCCAGTAGCCAAGCGGGAGGGCTATTTCGCAATGAGCAGTTCTTC. Its translation is CASSQAGGLFRNEQFF.